This T cell receptor (beta chain) was retrieved from a study of T cells in Graves' hyperthyroidism and ophthalmopathy. Across 18 months, stable Graves' hyperthyroidism was marked by no progression to ophthalmopathy. This clonotype was seen ten or more times. Amplification of TCR beta CDR3 regions was performed using RNA transcripts as template. HTBI primers were used for first-round RT-PCR of the TCR CDR3. TCRdb called the multiplex PCR reads again in MiXCR, with one record for every CDR3 protein. The data hold some 560,000 distinct CDR3 sequences, with less than 15% observed a single time. V lost 4 bases to trimming and J lost 7 bases; unmatched junction nucleotides: 5. Germline V gene lookup returns CDR1 SGHTA and CDR2 FQGTGA. The CDR3 loop spans 14 amino acids.

The sample was blood. This sequence joins TRBV7-3 and TRBJ1-1, with 11 bases identical to TRBD1. The source of this sequence is a woman between 40 and 50 years old with Graves' hyperthyroidism. The CDR3 protein is CASSSGQGAIEAFF. The CDR3 DNA follows: TGTGCCAGCAGCTCAGGACAGGGGGCGATTGAAGCTTTCTTT.